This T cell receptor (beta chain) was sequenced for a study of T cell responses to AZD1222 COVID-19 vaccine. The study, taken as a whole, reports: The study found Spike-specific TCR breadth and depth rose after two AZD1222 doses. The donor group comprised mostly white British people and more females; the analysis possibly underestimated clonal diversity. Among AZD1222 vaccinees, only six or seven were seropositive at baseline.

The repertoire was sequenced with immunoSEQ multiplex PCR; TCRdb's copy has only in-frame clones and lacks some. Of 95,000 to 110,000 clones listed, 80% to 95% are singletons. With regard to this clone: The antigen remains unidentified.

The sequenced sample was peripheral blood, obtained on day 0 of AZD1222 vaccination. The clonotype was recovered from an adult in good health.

CDR3 amino acids: CASSLTVYTQPQHF. CDR3 nucleotides: TGTGCCAGCAGTCTGACGGTATACACTCAGCCCCAGCATTTT. The chain employs TRBV7-2 and TRBJ1-5; D unresolved. CDR3 length: 14 amino acids. With 6 bases removed from V and 6 bases from J, the gap between germline ends came to 15 bases. The germline V gene has CDR1 SGHTA and CDR2 FQGNSA.